One sample yielded the 20 T cell receptor beta chains listed below, sequenced in a study of response to subunit inactivated influenza vaccine (dated by TCRdb to the late 2010s). Library preparation used RT-PCR. Sequencing was performed on an Illumina HiSeq 2500. TCRdb passed the public sequencing reads through fastp at Q25 and MiXCR, retaining productive beta sequences. Rows merge per CDR3 protein into single entries with the most common DNA and genes. The sample includes about 500,000 distinct CDR3 sequences, with approximately 16% observed a single time. The ten largest clonotypes hold roughly 3% of the sample. The material was CD4+ T cells sorted from PBMCs, obtained less than 30 months after vaccination. These receptors were collected from a man aged 50-75 years who received an inactivated influenza vaccine. Donor details come from another sample of the same person, matched by shared clones.

Points on this clonotype: At one end the junction does not follow the germline gene, possibly because of a read error. The rearrangement uses TRBV24-1 and TRBJ1-5; TRBD1 agrees at 9 bases. The V gene's germline CDR1 is KGHDR and CDR2 SFDVKD. The CDR3 runs 18 residues. The CDR3 loop is CVTSDSRQGDLFSQPQHF. The CDR3 DNA reads as TGTGTCACCAGTGATTCAAGACAGGGGGATTTATTTAGTCAGCCCCAGCATTTT.

The chain employs TRBV28 and TRBJ2-3; maybe TRBD2 (5 bases). The germline V and J ends were trimmed by 5 bases and 5 bases, with 14 bases remaining between them. This CDR3 has 14 residues. Germline CDR1 and CDR2: MDHEN and SYDVKM. CDR3 in DNA: TGTGCCAGCAGTGTGCGGGTAACGGTAGATACGCAGTATTTT. This codes for CASSVRVTVDTQYF.

The chain couples TRBV3-1 to TRBJ1-6; tentatively, D is TRBD1 (5 bases). Germline V gene data show CDR1 as LGHDT and CDR2 as YNNKEL (reference sequence). The length of the CDR3 is 14 residues. The V gene lost 3 bases and the J gene lost 7 bases, with 10 bases spanning the gap. The CDR3 is CASSQTRENSPLHF. The CDR3 nucleotides read TGTGCCAGCAGCCAGACCAGGGAAAATTCACCCCTCCACTTT.

The gene calls are TRBV5-1 and TRBJ1-1; D remains ambiguous. The CDR3 contains 13 residues. V dropped 4 bases and J dropped 4 bases, with 11 bases sitting between them. Germline V gene sequence: CDR1 SGHRS, CDR2 YFSETQ. The CDR3 reads CASSNDLRTEAFF. DNA of the CDR3: TGCGCCAGCAGCAACGACCTCCGCACTGAAGCTTTCTTT.

CDR3 sequence reads: CASQTGVSGNTIYF. CDR3 sequence (DNA): TGTGCCAGCCAGACAGGAGTCTCTGGAAACACCATATATTTT. The chain is built from TRBV6-1 and TRBJ1-3; D may be TRBD1 (6 bases). CDR3 size: 14 residues. Trimming took off 8 bases at V and 0 bases at J, with 11 bases between the two ends. Germline V CDR1 and CDR2: MNHNS, SASEGT.

The chain has TRBV12-3 or TRBV12-4 and TRBJ2-2; a possible D gene is TRBD2 (5 bases). V was pared by 5 bases and J by 5 bases, with 15 bases between. The CDR3 loop spans 15 amino acids. The CDR3 loop reads CASSPLPSGTGELFF. The CDR3 DNA is TGTGCCAGCAGTCCCCTTCCGTCGGGAACCGGGGAGCTGTTTTTT.

This clonotype was observed a few times. The V gene is TRBV20-1, the J gene TRBJ2-7, with D unresolved. The CDR3 has 13 residues. The germline V gene has CDR1 DFQATT and CDR2 SNEGSKA (reference sequence). Trimming cost V 3 bases and J 6 bases, with 15 bases left between them. CDR3 coding DNA: TGCAGTGCTAGTTTGGACGCCAACGCCGAGCAGTACTTC. Protein product: CSASLDANAEQYF.

As to this clonotype: Germline is not matched at one junction end, which may reflect a read error. DNA for the CDR3: TGTGCCAGCAGTCAAGGGCACCCAGGACAGGGCTACGAGCAGTACTTC. Translation gives CASSQGHPGQGYEQYF. The chain links TRBV3-1 to TRBJ2-7; TRBD1 aligns across 8 bases. CDR3 size: 16 residues. Germline CDR1 reads LGHDT; CDR2 reads YNNKEL (reference sequence).

This clonotype was seen more than once but under ten times. The chain links TRBV20-1 to TRBJ2-7, with TRBD1 identical over 8 bases. V was pared by 5 bases and J by 0 bases, with 6 bases of the junction left unmatched. Germline loops: CDR1 DFQATT, CDR2 SNEGSKA (reference sequence). The CDR3 covers 14 residues. The CDR3 sequence is CSAPTGASSYEQYF. The CDR3 nucleotides are TGCAGTGCTCCGACAGGGGCGTCCTCCTACGAGCAGTACTTC.

This sequence joins TRBV7-2 and TRBJ2-4; tentative D call: TRBD1 (6 bases). Trimming removed 4 bases at V and 9 bases at J, with 7 bases between. Germline V gives CDR1 SGHTA, CDR2 FQGNSA. This CDR3 region has 11 residues. The CDR3 DNA reads as TGTGCCAGCAGCTCAGGGGTCATTCAGTACTTC. It translates to CASSSGVIQYF.

In this sample, this clonotype turned up many times. This chain connects TRBV3-1 to TRBJ2-7, with 9 bases fitting TRBD1. After removal of 4 bases from V and 3 bases from J, the junction contained 10 bases not matched to a gene. CDR3 length equals 16 residues. Germline assignment: CDR1 LGHDT and CDR2 YNNKEL (reference sequence). CDR3 DNA: TGTGCCAGCAGCCCGCGGACAGGGGTAAGGATCTACGAGCAGTACTTC. As protein: CASSPRTGVRIYEQYF.

This clonotype was seen a few times. The chain links TRBV3-1 to TRBJ1-1, with TRBD1 identical over 10 bases. Germline-derived CDR1 and CDR2 are LGHDT and YNNKEL (reference sequence). With V trimmed by 2 bases and J by 4 bases, 4 bases remained unmatched. The CDR3 has 15 residues. The chain's CDR3 is CASSQPRTGGTEAFF. The CDR3 bases are TGTGCCAGCAGCCAACCCCGGACAGGGGGCACTGAAGCTTTCTTT.

The table lists this clonotype with many counts. The chain uses TRBV11-1 and TRBJ1-2; TRBD1 matches at 7 bases. Germline V gives CDR1 SGHAT, CDR2 FQDESV (reference sequence). The CDR3 is 13 residues long. The V segment lost 5 bases and the J segment 4 bases; nucleotides outside the gene matches: 4. CDR3 DNA: TGTGCCAGCAGCCCAAGGACAGGCTATGGCTACACCTTC. As protein: CASSPRTGYGYTF.

This clonotype was picked up a small number of times. This chain links TRBV28 with TRBJ2-7, with 11 bases that match TRBD1. This CDR3 contains 13 residues. V trimming: 7 bases; J trimming: 3 bases; junction bases outside the gene matches: 2. CDR1 and CDR2 from the germline V gene are MDHEN and SYDVKM. The chain's CDR3 is CASIGTGGYEQYF. In DNA, the CDR3 is TGTGCCAGCATCGGGACAGGGGGCTACGAGCAGTACTTC. Looking up the rest from reference TRBV28 and TRBJ2-7 gives the full variable domain: DVKVTQSSRYLVKRTGEKVFLECVQDMDHENMFWYRQDPGLGLRLIYFSYDVKMKEKGDIPEGYSVSREKKERFSLILESASTNQTSMYLCASIGTGGYEQYFGPGTRLTVT.

The table lists this clonotype with many counts. The chain uses TRBV7-2 and TRBJ2-3, with D perhaps assigned TRBD1 or TRBD2 (5 bases each). The CDR3 is 13 residues long. V gave up 7 bases and J gave up 2 bases, with 10 bases separating them. Germline-derived CDR1 and CDR2 are SGHTA and FQGNSA. CDR3 sequence (DNA): TGTGCCAGCACCCGGGGCCCCACAGATACGCAGTATTTT. Its translation: CASTRGPTDTQYF. Full variable domain (rest looked up from reference TRBV7-2 and TRBJ2-3): GAGVSQSPSNKVTEKGKDVELRCDPISGHTALYWYRQSLGQGLEFLIYFQGNSAPDKSGLPSDRFSAERTGGSVSTLTIQRTQQEDSAVYLCASTRGPTDTQYFGPGTRLTVL.

This clonotype was recorded a few times. The V and J genes are TRBV10-3 and TRBJ2-3; 7 bases match TRBD1. Trimming at V came to 6 bases and at J to 1 base, leaving 1 base not matched to a gene. Germline V gene lookup returns CDR1 ENHRY and CDR2 SYGVKD. The CDR3 runs to 13 residues. The CDR3 spells CAISGQGTDTQYF. The CDR3 coding sequence is TGTGCCATCAGCGGACAGGGCACAGATACGCAGTATTTT.

This clonotype was found a few times. This CDR3 reads CASSQAQLNIAEAFF. CDR3 nucleotide sequence: TGTGCCAGCAGCCAAGCTCAGCTGAACATCGCTGAAGCTTTCTTT. The gene calls are TRBV3-1 and TRBJ1-1; no firm D call. Germline lookup yields CDR1 LGHDT and CDR2 YNNKEL (reference sequence). CDR3 length equals 15 residues. Trimming stripped 1 base from V and 6 bases from J, with 15 bases between. Full variable domain (missing parts from reference TRBV3-1 and TRBJ1-1): DTAVSQTPKYLVTQMGNDKSIKCEQNLGHDTMYWYKQDSKKFLKIMFSYNNKELIINETVPNRFSPKSPDKAHLNLHINSLELGDSAVYFCASSQAQLNIAEAFFGQGTRLTVV.

V gene TRBV7-3 combines with J gene TRBJ2-3; TRBD1 aligns across 9 bases. Germline V lookup: CDR1 SGHTA, CDR2 FQGTGA. The J segment lost 3 bases and the V segment lost 8 bases, leaving 0 bases of the junction unmatched. The CDR3 is 12 amino acids. For the CDR3, the DNA is TGTGCCAGCGGGACAGGGACAGATACGCAGTATTTT. Translation gives CASGTGTDTQYF. The whole variable domain, remainder taken from reference TRBV7-3 and TRBJ2-3, is GAGVSQTPSNKVTEKGKYVELRCDPISGHTALYWYRQSLGQGPEFLIYFQGTGAADDSGLPNDRFFAVRPEGSVSTLKIQRTERGDSAVYLCASGTGTDTQYFGPGTRLTVL.

Concerning this clonotype: Mismatch with germline at one junction end may stem from a read error. This sequence joins TRBV6-1 and TRBJ2-7, with a possible D match to TRBD2 (5 bases). The CDR3 is 14 amino acids. The germline V gene encodes CDR1 MNHNS and CDR2 SASEGT. The CDR3 DNA is TGTGCCTGCAGTGCTTCGGGGTACCCCGGCGAGCAGTACTTC. It is translated as CACSASGYPGEQYF.

This clonotype came up a few times. The chain has TRBV12-3 or TRBV12-4 and TRBJ1-5; 8 nucleotides match TRBD1. The V gene end was trimmed by 8 bases and the J gene end by 4 bases; junction bases not matched to a gene: 4. The CDR3 runs to 13 residues. CDR3 sequence: CASRQGMNQPQHF. CDR3 nucleotides: TGTGCCAGCCGACAGGGGATGAATCAGCCCCAGCATTTT.